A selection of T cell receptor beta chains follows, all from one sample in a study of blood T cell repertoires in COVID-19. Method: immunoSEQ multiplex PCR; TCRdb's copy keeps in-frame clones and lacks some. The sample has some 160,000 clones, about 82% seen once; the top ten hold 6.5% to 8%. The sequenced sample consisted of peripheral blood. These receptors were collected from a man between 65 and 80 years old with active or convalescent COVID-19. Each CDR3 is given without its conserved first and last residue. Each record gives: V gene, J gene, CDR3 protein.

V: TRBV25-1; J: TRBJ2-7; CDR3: ASSAGTGEYEQY
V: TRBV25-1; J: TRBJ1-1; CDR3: ASSESTGARTEAF
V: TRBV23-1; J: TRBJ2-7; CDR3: ASSPNAGGVRNEQY
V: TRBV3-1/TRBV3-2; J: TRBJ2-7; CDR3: ASSLRTGGHGEQY
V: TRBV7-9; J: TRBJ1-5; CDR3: ASSPGGNNQPQH
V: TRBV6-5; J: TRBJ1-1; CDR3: ASSYSTGMGTEAF
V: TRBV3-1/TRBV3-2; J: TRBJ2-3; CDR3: ASSRDVAGGGRTDTQY
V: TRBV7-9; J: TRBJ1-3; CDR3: ASSSDSSSGNTIY
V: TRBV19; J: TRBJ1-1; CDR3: ASSLNRALGTEAF
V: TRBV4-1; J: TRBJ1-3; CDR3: ASSPRGTGTSGNTIY
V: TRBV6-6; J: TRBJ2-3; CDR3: AHRGSTDTQY
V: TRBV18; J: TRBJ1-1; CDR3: ASSPTMIYRGGTEAF
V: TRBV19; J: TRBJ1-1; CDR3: ASRPTGFIMNTEAF
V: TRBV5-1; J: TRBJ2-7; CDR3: ASSTGQGSPYEQY
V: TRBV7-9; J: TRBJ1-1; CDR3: ASSNGRDTEAF
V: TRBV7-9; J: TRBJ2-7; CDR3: ASSRGLADEQY
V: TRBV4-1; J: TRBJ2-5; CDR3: ASSQEWGGRETQY
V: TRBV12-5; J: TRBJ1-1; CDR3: ASGLARQGILEAF
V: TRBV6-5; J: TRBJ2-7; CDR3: ASSYSRRGGEQY
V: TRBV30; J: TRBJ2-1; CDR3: AWSVGDRSSYNEQF
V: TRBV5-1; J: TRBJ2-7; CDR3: ASARGGSSDEQY
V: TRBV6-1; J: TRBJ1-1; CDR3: ASSGYGRGTNTEAF
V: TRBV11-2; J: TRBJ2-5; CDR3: ASRAGVQETQY
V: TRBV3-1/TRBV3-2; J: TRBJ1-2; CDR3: ASSQDPGGVSNGYT
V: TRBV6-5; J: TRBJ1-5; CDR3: ASRDRGRLGQPQH
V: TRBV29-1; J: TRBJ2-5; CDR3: SVEVGASGETQY
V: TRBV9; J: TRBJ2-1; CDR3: ASSLRDYYNEQF
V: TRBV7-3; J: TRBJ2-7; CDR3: ASSAGDFYEQY
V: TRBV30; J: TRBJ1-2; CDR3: AWSAGFNYGYT
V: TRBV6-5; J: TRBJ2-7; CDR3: ASSYSTGGGIDEQY
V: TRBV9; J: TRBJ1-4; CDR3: ASSSGTTNEKLF
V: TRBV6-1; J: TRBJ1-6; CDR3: ASSETDRNNSPLH
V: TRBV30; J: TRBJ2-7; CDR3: AWSVGSGVVYEQY
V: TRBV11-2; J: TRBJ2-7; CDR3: ASSLTKPGTGFYEQY
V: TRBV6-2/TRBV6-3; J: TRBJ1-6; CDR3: ASIPGGTRDSPLH
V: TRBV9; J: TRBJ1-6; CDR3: ASSGQGSYNSPLH
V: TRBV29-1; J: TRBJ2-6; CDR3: SVVSSGANVLT